This T cell receptor beta chain was identified during a study of beta chain features in type 1 diabetes. Study-level points and caveats: In every one of the four CD4+ subsets, TCRB CDR3s were moderately but significantly shorter in Type 1 diabetes patients. Whether HLA type affects TCRB rearrangement stayed undetermined in the present work. Researchers reported that naive, central memory and Treg TCRB repertoires appeared more similar in patients than in healthy donors.

This clone was counted between two and nine times. Antigen unknown. The study reverse transcribed the entire isolated RNA, so it sequenced expressed TCRB transcripts. Profiling relied on immunoSEQ multiplex PCR, and the TCRdb table lists in-frame clones only, not all of them. The profile covers roughly 330,000 clones, with roughly 12% appearing a single time and roughly 0.015% taken by the ten largest. This receptor was identified in a woman between 18 and 30 years old with type 1 diabetes. Sequencing used naive CD4+ T cells from blood.

The CDR3 sequence is CASSRPVAGSYNEQFF. In DNA, the CDR3 is TGTGCCAGCAGTCGCCCCGTGGCAGGGTCCTACAATGAGCAGTTCTTC. The V gene is TRBV28, the J gene TRBJ2-1; D is perhaps TRBD1 (5 bases). The CDR3 spans 16 residues. The V gene lost 5 bases and the J gene lost 1 base, with 15 bases spanning the gap. Germline assignment: CDR1 MDHEN and CDR2 SYDVKM.